This T cell receptor (beta chain) was found in a study of blood T cell repertoires in COVID-19. Study in general: Acute-phase and convalescent COVID-19 samples originated in the United States, Italy and Spain. T cells, B-cell-depleted T cells, or PBMCs provided the cDNA or gDNA that served as material.

In the original analysis: The assay estimated nucleated cells by amplifying reference gene primers. Clones were read by immunoSEQ multiplex PCR, and TCRdb kept only the in-frame ones, dropping some. D and trimming come from the DNA, and the V and J calls and clone size come from that table. This table holds roughly 86,000 clones, roughly 82% found once. Germline V lookup: CDR1 LGHDT, CDR2 YNNKEL (reference sequence). The trim removed 1 base at V and 4 bases at J, leaving 6 bases unmatched. The length of the CDR3 is 15 residues. Comment on this clone: Different DNA sequences within this sample yield the same CDR3.

The rearrangement uses TRBV3-1 (or the pseudogene TRBV3-2) and TRBJ2-5; TRBD2 agrees at 7 bases. The origin of this receptor is a human donor in a cohort sampled during active COVID-19. Sequenced: peripheral blood. The CDR3 region has the DNA TGTGCCAGCAGCCAAGGACTAGCTGGGGGAGAGACCCAGTACTTC. Translating it yields CASSQGLAGGETQYF.